This T cell receptor (beta chain) was identified during a study of spatial heterogeneity in lung cancer. About the research overall: In cases with available follow-up PBMC samples, these were sequenced at a median of about 25 months after resection. Mean representation of each unique TCR and UMI combination in the raw reads exceeded nine occurrences. Regarding the study as a whole: Resection saw ubiquitous expanded tumor TCRs appear in blood more than follow-up did.

Time point in this sample: blood at routine non-recurrence follow-up after resection. TCRdb called the 5' RACE reads again in MiXCR, with one record for every CDR3 protein. This table has about 33,000 distinct CDR3 sequences, under 11% appearing once. V lost 3 bases and J 1 base, leaving 12 bases between the germline ends. CDR1 DFQATT and CDR2 SNEGSKA come from the germline V gene (reference sequence). This CDR3 region has 14 residues. In regard to this clonotype: The target antigen is unknown.

Sample: PBMCs, taken at follow-up. The sequence was obtained from a female donor with early-stage non-small cell lung cancer. The chain recombines TRBV20-1 with TRBJ1-2; a weak D match, TRBD1 (6 bases). Here the CDR3 DNA reads TGCAGTGCTAGTTCCGACAGGTTTAACTATGGCTACACCTTC. Amino acids: CSASSDRFNYGYTF.